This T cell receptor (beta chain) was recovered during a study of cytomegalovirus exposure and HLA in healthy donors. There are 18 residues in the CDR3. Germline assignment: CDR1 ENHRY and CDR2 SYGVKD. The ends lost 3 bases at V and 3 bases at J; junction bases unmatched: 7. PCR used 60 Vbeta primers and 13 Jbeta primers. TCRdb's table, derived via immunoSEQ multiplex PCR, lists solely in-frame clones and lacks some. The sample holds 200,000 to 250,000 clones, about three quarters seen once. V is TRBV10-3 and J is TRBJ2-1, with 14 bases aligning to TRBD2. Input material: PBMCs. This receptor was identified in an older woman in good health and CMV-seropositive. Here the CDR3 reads CAISDEGLAGAGYNEQFF. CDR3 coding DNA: TGTGCCATCAGTGATGAGGGACTAGCGGGAGCGGGCTACAATGAGCAGTTCTTC.